This T cell receptor beta chain was identified during a study of shared clonotypes between healthy human individuals. General study findings and limits: Among the subsets, naive ones generally showed larger estimated richness than memory ones.

On this clone: Its matching antigen is unknown.

CD4+ cells were split into CD45RA+ naive and CD45RA-negative memory subsets. Clones were sequenced by immunoSEQ multiplex PCR, and TCRdb holds only the in-frame ones, with some missing. The sample has roughly 2 million clones; approximately 94% are singletons. This receptor was identified in a man aged 18 to 30 in good health. What was sequenced was naive CD4+ T cells sorted from blood. Sample subset: CD45RA+ positively selected.

The CDR3 reads CASSLVIGGGGPDYGYTF. As DNA, the CDR3 is TGTGCCAGCAGCTTGGTTATAGGTGGCGGGGGGCCGGACTATGGCTACACCTTC. The genes are TRBV5-4 and TRBJ1-2; TRBD1 is a possible D gene (6 bases). V was cut by 0 bases and J by 3 bases, with 21 bases left in between. The CDR3 totals 18 residues. The germline gives CDR1 SGHNT, CDR2 YYREEE (reference sequence).